This TCR beta chain was retrieved from a study of tumor-infiltrating lymphocytes in primary liver carcinoma. Regarding this clonotype: At one end the junction does not follow the germline gene, possibly because of a read error.

The CDR3 is made up of 17 amino acids. Germline V gene sequence: CDR1 SGHAT, CDR2 FQDESV (reference sequence). The authors took blood RNA from unsorted whole blood and also extracted germline DNA. Researchers generated TCR beta cDNA from 500 ng of total RNA, relying on a constant-region primer. Sequencing libraries for TCR beta derived from three nested multiplex PCR rounds that used slightly modified ARM-PCR. PCR rounds one and two used TRBV1-TRBV30 forward primers with a C-beta reverse primer for 10 cycles each. TCRdb redid the calling of the multiplex PCR reads with MiXCR, one entry per CDR3 protein. The repertoire includes 330,000 or so distinct CDR3 sequences, around 60% of them detected once, and under 8% sits in the top ten.

The chain has TRBV11-1 and TRBJ2-1; TRBD2 aligns across 9 bases. Sequencing used peripheral blood. The sequence was collected from a man aged 35 to 55 with primary liver carcinoma and hepatitis B virus infection. The CDR3 protein is CASSKGLAGVTSYEQFF. CDR3 sequence (DNA): TGCGCCAGCAGCAAGGGATTAGCGGGAGTAACTTCCTATGAGCAGTTCTTC.